These 20 T cell receptor beta chains share one sample of origin, sequenced in a study of blood T cell repertoires in COVID-19. TCRdb's copy holds only in-frame clones and misses some; the assay was immunoSEQ multiplex PCR. This table holds tens of thousands of clones, around 83% found once. The specimen sequenced was peripheral blood. Every receptor here comes from a human donor in a cohort sampled during active COVID-19.

This clone was counted a single time. The rearrangement uses TRBV11-3 and TRBJ2-1; tentatively, D is TRBD1 (5 bases). Trimming left V 6 bases short and J 7 bases short, with 10 bases between. In germline, CDR1 is SGHNT, CDR2 YENEEA. This CDR3 has 12 amino acids. Here the CDR3 DNA reads TGTGCCAGCAGACTAAAGGGGAATGAGCAGTTCTTC. Encoded protein: CASRLKGNEQFF.

The V call is TRBV27, the J call TRBJ2-7; D is possibly TRBD1 (5 bases). Germline CDR1 reads MNHEY; CDR2 reads SMNVEV (reference sequence). The germline V and J ends were trimmed by 1 base and 6 bases, with 7 bases remaining between them. The CDR3 extends over 12 amino acids. The CDR3 nucleotides read TGTGCCAGCAGTTTATTGCAGGGCGAGCAGTACTTC. This codes for CASSLLQGEQYF.

The chain is built from TRBV11-2 and TRBJ2-2, with D possibly TRBD1 on 6 matching bases. Germline-derived CDR1 and CDR2 are SGHAT and FQNNGV. CDR3 length equals 14 residues. Trimming removed 3 bases at V and 3 bases at J, with 8 bases between. DNA for the CDR3: TGTGCCAGCAGCTTTAACAGGGACACCGGGGAGCTGTTTTTT. Translated: CASSFNRDTGELFF.

The sample holds a few counts of this clone. This chain links TRBV2 with TRBJ2-3; 7 bases line up with TRBD2. With 8 bases clipped from V and 2 bases from J, the junction kept 13 bases outside the gene matches. The CDR3 is 16 residues long. Germline V CDR1 and CDR2: SNHLY, FYNNEI. The CDR3 protein is CASSVSGIGNTDTQYF. The DNA for the CDR3 is TGTGCCAGCTCTGTAAGCGGGATCGGGAACACAGATACGCAGTATTTT. The full variable domain, completed using reference TRBV2 and TRBJ2-3, is EPEVTQTPSHQVTQMGQEVILRCVPISNHLYFYWYRQILGQKVEFLVSFYNNEISEKSEIFDDQFSVERPDGSNFTLKIRSTKLEDSAMYFCASSVSGIGNTDTQYFGPGTRLTVL.

V usage is TRBV10-3 and J usage is TRBJ1-1; a possible D gene is TRBD1 (5 bases). V shed 2 bases and J shed 11 bases, with 18 bases lying between them. Germline V gene lookup returns CDR1 ENHRY and CDR2 SYGVKD. The CDR3 extends over 14 amino acids. CDR3 sequence reads: CAISEIGASRPAFF. In DNA form, the CDR3 reads TGTGCCATCAGTGAGATTGGGGCCTCCCGGCCCGCTTTCTTT.

About this clone itself: The limits of the CDR3 on the DNA are not certain, so only TCRdb's listed CDR3 is given. V usage is TRBV28 and J usage is TRBJ1-4; the D call in the table, TRBD1, was not verified against the DNA. CDR1 and CDR2 from the germline V gene are MDHEN and SYDVKM. The CDR3 is made up of 14 amino acids, end residues included. The CDR3 loop is CASSLLTLMKNCFF.

The CDR3 is CASSSSGSPYNEQFF. The CDR3 DNA reads as TGTGCCAGCAGTTCGAGCGGGTCTCCCTACAATGAGCAGTTCTTC. V gene TRBV2 combines with J gene TRBJ2-1; TRBD2 is a possible D gene (6 bases). Germline CDR1 and CDR2: SNHLY and FYNNEI. This CDR3 is 15 amino acids long. V was shortened by 5 bases and J by 2 bases, with 13 bases between the two germline ends. The entire variable domain, with the rest obtained from reference TRBV2 and TRBJ2-1, is as follows: EPEVTQTPSHQVTQMGQEVILRCVPISNHLYFYWYRQILGQKVEFLVSFYNNEISEKSEIFDDQFSVERPDGSNFTLKIRSTKLEDSAMYFCASSSSGSPYNEQFFGPGTRLTVL.

This chain joins TRBV7-2 and TRBJ1-4; 11 nucleotides match TRBD1. CDR1 SGHTA and CDR2 FQGNSA come from the germline V gene. V dropped 1 base and J dropped 10; count of bases not matched to a gene: 8. The CDR3 extends over 16 amino acids. Here the CDR3 reads CASSLETGTGGIKLFF. The DNA of the CDR3 is TGTGCCAGCAGCTTAGAGACCGGGACAGGGGGGATAAAACTGTTTTTT.

CDR3 sequence reads: CASSNTWAGEVPDTQYF. The CDR3 DNA follows: TGTGCCAGTAGTAATACCTGGGCGGGAGAGGTCCCAGATACGCAGTATTTT. This chain links TRBV19 with TRBJ2-3, with 7 bases aligning to TRBD2. Losses at the gene ends were 4 bases for V and 4 bases for J; bases not matched to a gene: 14. Germline V gene data show CDR1 as LNHDA and CDR2 as SQIVND (reference sequence). This CDR3 region has 17 residues.

Of note for this clone: Other DNA sequences of this sample code for an identical CDR3. This chain uses TRBV18 with TRBJ2-1; D might be TRBD1 (6 bases). The CDR3 has 15 residues. Germline V gene lookup returns CDR1 KGHSH and CDR2 LQKENI. Trimming shortened V by 6 bases and J by 0 bases, and 12 bases separated the two germline ends. The CDR3 loop reads CASSPPGHSYNEQFF. The DNA of the CDR3 is TGTGCCAGCTCGCCGCCGGGACACTCCTACAATGAGCAGTTCTTC.

The rearrangement joins TRBV14 to TRBJ2-2; perhaps TRBD1 as D (5 bases). The CDR3 is 16 amino acids. The germline CDR1 and CDR2 sequences are SGHDN and FVKESK. Trimming shortened V by 2 bases and J by 1 base, and 11 bases separated the two germline ends. CDR3 residues: CASSQSFTGNTGELFF. CDR3 in DNA: TGTGCCAGCAGCCAAAGTTTCACAGGGAACACCGGGGAGCTGTTTTTT.

This chain's CDR3 is CASSRGGLPLDGYTF. In nucleotides, the CDR3 is TGTGCCAGCAGCCGGGGGGGACTGCCACTTGATGGCTACACCTTC. V is TRBV7-2 and J is TRBJ1-2, with D maybe TRBD1 (5 bases). Deletions cut 5 bases from V and 6 bases from J, with 19 bases between. CDR3 length: 15 amino acids. CDR1 is SGHTA, CDR2 FQGNSA, per germline.

V gene TRBV4-3 combines with J gene TRBJ1-1, with D perhaps TRBD1 (5 bases). Germline values: CDR1 LGHNA, CDR2 YSLEER. The CDR3 contains 15 residues. V was clipped by 1 base and J by 4 bases, with 13 bases between them. The DNA of the CDR3 is TGCGCCAGCAGCCAAGCCCTTCGGGACTCCACTGAAGCTTTCTTT. It codes for CASSQALRDSTEAFF.

The genes are TRBV11-2 and TRBJ2-7, with a tentative D call TRBD2 (5 bases). Deletions cut 5 bases from V and 3 bases from J, with 11 bases between. The length of the CDR3 is 13 residues. Germline CDR1 and CDR2: SGHAT and FQNNGV. The CDR3 coding sequence is TGTGCCAGCAGCCTGGCACTAGTCTACGAGCAGTACTTC. Protein sequence: CASSLALVYEQYF.

This clone has only one observation. The chain joins TRBV28 to TRBJ2-4, with 11 bases matching TRBD2. Germline CDR1 MDHEN, CDR2 SYDVKM. The length of the CDR3 is 18 residues. Trimming at V came to 4 bases and at J to 0 bases, leaving 8 bases not matched to a gene. As DNA, the CDR3 is TGTGCCAGCAGTTCCATCGGGACTAGCGGCCTAGCCAAAAACATTCAGTACTTC. Protein: CASSSIGTSGLAKNIQYF.

The chain employs TRBV29-1 and TRBJ1-4; a weak D match, TRBD1 (6 bases). The CDR3 totals 13 residues. V was cut by 6 bases and J by 7 bases, with 15 bases left in between. Germline CDR1 reads SQVTM; CDR2 reads ANQGSEA. The CDR3 spells CSVPGQSPEKLFF. In DNA form, the CDR3 reads TGCAGCGTGCCTGGACAGTCCCCTGAAAAACTGTTTTTT.

The chain uses TRBV5-4 and TRBJ2-1, with 7 positions matching TRBD2. The V segment lost 0 bases and the J segment 10 bases; nucleotides outside the gene matches: 4. CDR3 size: 13 residues. Germline V gene data show CDR1 as SGHNT and CDR2 as YYREEE (reference sequence). The CDR3 loop reads CASSLGLAPEQFF. In nucleotides, the CDR3 is TGTGCCAGCAGCTTGGGACTAGCTCCCGAGCAGTTCTTC. The variable domain in full, with the rest retrieved from reference TRBV5-4 and TRBJ2-1, is ETGVTQSPTHLIKTRGQQVTLRCSSQSGHNTVSWYQQALGQGPQFIFQYYREEENGRGNFPPRFSGLQFPNYSSELNVNALELDDSALYLCASSLGLAPEQFFGPGTRLTVL.

The CDR3 DNA sequence: TGTGCCAGCAGCGAGGGACAGAGCACAGATACGCAGTATTTT. Its translation: CASSEGQSTDTQYF. The chain couples TRBV5-5 to TRBJ2-3; 7 bases agree with TRBD1. The germline gives CDR1 SGHKS, CDR2 YYEKEE (reference sequence). V shed 4 bases and J 0 bases; nucleotides not matched to a gene: 2. This CDR3 contains 14 residues.

The chain carries TRBV4-1 and TRBJ2-7; TRBD1 might be the D (6 bases). There are 15 residues in the CDR3. Germline CDR1 and CDR2: MGHRA and YSYEKL. V lost 4 bases, J lost 2 bases, and 15 bases lay in between. CDR3 in amino acids: CASSPDRTTTYEQYF. CDR3 DNA sequence: TGCGCCAGCAGCCCAGACAGGACAACGACCTACGAGCAGTACTTC.

The V gene is TRBV19, the J gene TRBJ1-3; tentative D call: TRBD1 (6 bases). Deletions cut 9 bases from V and 0 bases from J, with 21 bases between. The CDR3 consists of 17 residues. In germline, CDR1 is LNHDA, CDR2 SQIVND (reference sequence). This CDR3 is CASSLGTGRPSGNTIYF. For the CDR3, the DNA is TGTGCCAGCTCCCTGGGAACAGGGCGACCCTCTGGAAACACCATATATTTT.